This T cell receptor (beta chain) is drawn from a study of blood T cell repertoires in COVID-19. Study information: T cells, B-cell-depleted T cells, or PBMCs provided the cDNA or gDNA that served as material.

Recruited during active infection, patients (from Seattle) were subsequently followed longitudinally. Libraries were prepared by immunoSEQ multiplex PCR; TCRdb keeps only in-frame clonotypes and omits some of them. The sample holds about 220,000 clones, about 82% seen once. V dropped 3 bases and J dropped 7 bases, with 21 bases sitting between them. The CDR3 length is 16 residues. The germline gives CDR1 LGHNA, CDR2 YNFKEQ. Sequencing was done on a sample of peripheral blood. The chain recombines TRBV4-2 with TRBJ1-2, with D perhaps matching TRBD1 (6 bases). The sequence was obtained from a woman aged 70-85 years with COVID-19, enrolled during active disease. As DNA, the CDR3 is TGTGCCAGCAGCCAGGCAATGACAGGAGGAGTCGCTGGCTACACCTTC. Its protein is CASSQAMTGGVAGYTF.